These 30 T cell receptor beta chains came from one sample sequenced in a study of PD-1 blockade in classical Hodgkin lymphoma. After autologous stem cell transplantation all patients relapsed, and prior brentuximab vedotin exposure differed between cohorts. The data were produced by immunoSEQ multiplex PCR, yet TCRdb's version contains in-frame clones alone and is incomplete. Among more than 90,000 clones listed, around 88% were seen once. This sample comprised peripheral blood mononuclear cells (PBMCs), obtained before the second cycle of nivolumab. All receptors come from a human donor with classical Hodgkin lymphoma.

The chain links TRBV7-3 to TRBJ2-7, with a possible D match to TRBD2 (7 bases). The germline V gene has CDR1 SGHTA and CDR2 FQGTGA. CDR3 length: 15 amino acids. Trimming pared 5 bases from V and 2 bases from J, leaving 16 bases between. CDR3 region: CASSLDGGLAYEQYF. Here the CDR3 DNA reads TGTGCCAGCAGCCTAGACGGGGGGCTCGCCTACGAGCAGTACTTC.

This clone has just one count. The rearrangement links TRBV7-9 to TRBJ2-7; 9 bases align to TRBD1. Per the germline V gene, CDR1 is SEHNR and CDR2 is FQNEAQ (reference sequence). Trimming took 4 bases from V and 5 from J; bases not matched to a gene: 12. CDR3 length equals 16 residues. The chain's CDR3 is CASSSGQGGPRDEQYF. The CDR3 coding sequence is TGTGCCAGCAGCTCGGGACAGGGCGGTCCGAGGGACGAGCAGTACTTC.

The V gene is TRBV4-3, the J gene TRBJ2-7; 7 positions match TRBD1. In germline, CDR1 is LGHNA, CDR2 YSLEER. This CDR3 is 15 amino acids long. The J segment lost 0 bases and the V segment lost 1 base, leaving 3 bases of the junction unmatched. CDR3 protein: CASSQVRQGSYEQYF. Written as DNA, the CDR3 is TGCGCCAGCAGCCAAGTTCGACAGGGCTCCTACGAGCAGTACTTC.

The J gene is TRBJ2-3, the V gene TRBV14; D is uncertain. V was shortened by 4 bases and J by 2 bases, with 1 base between the two germline ends. CDR1 is SGHDN, CDR2 FVKESK, per germline. CDR3 length: 11 amino acids. This CDR3 is CASSLTDTQYF. The CDR3 nucleotides read TGTGCCAGCAGCCTCACAGATACGCAGTATTTT.

The V gene is TRBV7-9, the J gene TRBJ1-2; possible D gene TRBD1, 5 bases. The germline gives CDR1 SEHNR, CDR2 FQNEAQ (reference sequence). Deletions cut 5 bases from V and 4 bases from J, with 14 bases between. The CDR3 is 14 amino acids. The CDR3 nucleotides are TGTGCCAGCAGCGGGGCCTCCGGCGCCTATGGCTACACCTTC. Encoded protein: CASSGASGAYGYTF.

The J gene is TRBJ1-2, the V gene TRBV6-4; no reliable D call. V was shortened by 5 bases and J by 0 bases, with 10 bases between the two germline ends. Germline lookup yields CDR1 MRHNA and CDR2 SNTAGT. CDR3 size: 14 residues. CDR3 in amino acids: CASSKDGTNYGYTF. The DNA of the CDR3 is TGTGCCAGCAGTAAAGACGGTACTAACTATGGCTACACCTTC.

The genes are TRBV2 and TRBJ2-5; D not certain. Judging by the DNA end, TRBJ2-7 fits better; the J call may be wrong. The CDR3 consists of 11 residues. Germline V CDR1 and CDR2: SNHLY, FYNNEI. In DNA form, the CDR3 reads TGTGCCAGCAGATTCACCTACGAGCAGTACTTC. This gives the protein CASRFTYEQYF.

The J gene is TRBJ1-2, the V gene TRBV30; TRBD1 agrees at 10 bases. This CDR3 is built from 15 residues. V lost 2 bases, J lost 4 bases, and 7 bases stayed unmatched. Per germline, CDR1 GTSNPN and CDR2 SVGIG (reference sequence). This chain's CDR3 is CAWSRDRGHGYGYTF. CDR3 nucleotide sequence: TGTGCCTGGAGTAGAGACAGGGGGCACGGCTATGGCTACACCTTC. The complete variable domain, with remaining parts taken from reference TRBV30 and TRBJ1-2, reads SQTIHQWPATLVQPVGSPLSLECTVEGTSNPNLYWYRQAAGRGLQLLFYSVGIGQISSEVPQNLSASRPQDRQFILSSKKLLLSDSGFYLCAWSRDRGHGYGYTFGSGTRLTVV.

V gene TRBV7-2 combines with J gene TRBJ2-1; 7 nucleotides line up with TRBD2. Germline assignment: CDR1 SGHTA and CDR2 FQGNSA. Germline trimming cut 1 base from V and 6 bases from J; bases unmatched to any gene: 6. CDR3 length: 15 amino acids. The CDR3 protein is CASSLDATGGNEQFF. CDR3 coding DNA: TGTGCCAGCAGCTTAGACGCCACGGGGGGCAATGAGCAGTTCTTC. The whole variable domain, remainder taken from reference TRBV7-2 and TRBJ2-1, is GAGVSQSPSNKVTEKGKDVELRCDPISGHTALYWYRQSLGQGLEFLIYFQGNSAPDKSGLPSDRFSAERTGGSVSTLTIQRTQQEDSAVYLCASSLDATGGNEQFFGPGTRLTVL.

This clone has a handful of counts. The chain couples TRBV4-2 to TRBJ2-3; 11 bases match TRBD2. The CDR3 consists of 16 residues. V shed 1 base, J shed 3 bases, and the junction held 3 bases outside the gene matches. Germline CDR1 LGHNA, CDR2 YNFKEQ. CDR3 nucleotide sequence: TGTGCCAGCAGCCAAGGTCCTAGCGGGGGGACAGATACGCAGTATTTT. It specifies CASSQGPSGGTDTQYF.

V gene TRBV27 combines with J gene TRBJ1-2; the D gene is possibly TRBD1 (5 bases). Trimming removed 3 bases from V and 6 bases from J, with 11 bases in between. Germline V CDR1 and CDR2: MNHEY, SMNVEV (reference sequence). This CDR3 is 13 amino acids long. As DNA, the CDR3 is TGTGCCAGCAGTTTTAGGTCAGGGCATGGCTACACCTTC. Amino acid sequence: CASSFRSGHGYTF.

This chain joins TRBV5-1 and TRBJ2-3, with 8 nucleotides matching TRBD1. The CDR3 has 15 residues. Germline V gene sequence: CDR1 SGHRS, CDR2 YFSETQ. V dropped 4 bases and J dropped 1; count of bases not matched to a gene: 5. CDR3 coding DNA: TGCGCCAGCAGCCTGTGGACAGGGCGCACAGATACGCAGTATTTT. It is translated as CASSLWTGRTDTQYF.

In this sample, this clone turned up once. The rearrangement joins TRBV19 to TRBJ2-7, with D tentatively TRBD2 (5 bases). Germline values: CDR1 LNHDA, CDR2 SQIVND (reference sequence). Trimming left V 6 bases short and J 2 bases short, with 14 bases between. The CDR3 extends over 14 amino acids. CDR3 nucleotides: TGTGCCAGTAGCGAAGGCAACGGGGCCTACGAGCAGTACTTC. It codes for CASSEGNGAYEQYF.

This clone is a singleton in its sample. The chain combines TRBV6-5 with TRBJ1-4; D perhaps matches TRBD1 (5 bases). The V end lost 0 bases, the J end lost 7 bases, and 12 bases lay between the germline ends. This CDR3 is 15 amino acids long. CDR1 and CDR2 from the germline V gene are MNHEY and SVGAGI. CDR3 sequence (DNA): TGTGCCAGCAGTTACTCGAAAGGGACGGCTGAAAAACTGTTTTTT. This encodes CASSYSKGTAEKLFF.

The sample holds one count of this clone. The genes are TRBV28 and TRBJ1-1; TRBD1 might be the D (6 bases). Looked up from germline, CDR1 is MDHEN and CDR2 is SYDVKM. CDR3 length: 15 residues. V was clipped by 5 bases and J by 5 bases, with 18 bases between them. For the CDR3, the DNA is TGTGCCAGCAGTGCCGCGCGGCAGGGGAAAACTGAAGCTTTCTTT. Translated, it gives CASSAARQGKTEAFF.

The V call is TRBV7-9, the J call TRBJ2-3; 10 nucleotides line up with TRBD2. Looked up from germline, CDR1 is SEHNR and CDR2 is FQNEAQ (reference sequence). The CDR3 consists of 15 residues. After removal of 5 bases from V and 7 bases from J, the junction contained 9 bases not matched to a gene. CDR3 residues: CASSPGTSESNTQYF. The DNA of the CDR3 is TGTGCCAGCAGCCCCGGGACTAGCGAAAGTAATACGCAGTATTTT.

V is TRBV25-1 and J is TRBJ1-1; D is uncertain. Germline V gene sequence: CDR1 MGHDK, CDR2 SYGVNS. The CDR3 extends over 13 amino acids. V was clipped by 4 bases and J by 2 bases, with 8 bases between them. The CDR3 sequence is CASSASRNTEAFF. The DNA of the CDR3 is TGTGCCAGCAGTGCCTCAAGAAACACTGAAGCTTTCTTT.

This clone has a single count. The chain links TRBV28 to TRBJ2-3; no definite D call. This CDR3 contains 16 residues. The V end lost 5 bases, the J end lost 0 bases, and 15 bases lay between the germline ends. Per germline, CDR1 MDHEN and CDR2 SYDVKM. The CDR3 nucleotides are TGTGCCAGCAGTCCCTACAGTGGTGCTAGCACAGATACGCAGTATTTT. It is translated as CASSPYSGASTDTQYF.

This clone has only one observation. The rearrangement joins TRBV19 to TRBJ2-1, with 9 bases that match TRBD2. V was clipped by 5 bases and J by 6 bases; unmatched bases: 5. Germline assignment: CDR1 LNHDA and CDR2 SQIVND (reference sequence). The CDR3 sequence is 14 residues long. CDR3 sequence (DNA): TGTGCCAGTAGTTTGCGAGCGGGGGGCAATGAGCAGTTCTTC. It is translated as CASSLRAGGNEQFF. Full variable domain (remainder filled in from reference TRBV19 and TRBJ2-1): DGGITQSPKYLFRKEGQNVTLSCEQNLNHDAMYWYRQDPGQGLRLIYYSQIVNDFQKGDIAEGYSVSREKKESFPLTVTSAQKNPTAFYLCASSLRAGGNEQFFGPGTRLTVL.

The chain employs TRBV7-8 and TRBJ2-7; D might be TRBD1 or TRBD2, each matching 6 bases. Germline V lookup: CDR1 SGHVS, CDR2 FQNEAQ. The CDR3 is made up of 16 amino acids. Trimming stripped 3 bases from V and 6 bases from J, with 21 bases between. CDR3 residues: CASSLRDTRDVGEQYF. In DNA, the CDR3 is TGTGCCAGCAGCTTGCGGGACACAAGGGACGTTGGCGAGCAGTACTTC.

The chain recombines TRBV5-1 with TRBJ2-1; 9 nucleotides align to TRBD2. This CDR3 spans 18 amino acids. The germline gives CDR1 SGHRS, CDR2 YFSETQ. J was trimmed by 4 bases and V by 7 bases; bases with no gene match: 18. The CDR3 DNA sequence: TGCGCCAGCGCCCCCTGGGGGACTAGCACAGCTACATACAATGAGCAGTTCTTC. Its translation: CASAPWGTSTATYNEQFF.

V usage is TRBV5-1 and J usage is TRBJ2-7; D could derive from TRBD1 or TRBD2 (6 bases each). V gave up 4 bases and J gave up 2 bases, with 16 bases separating them. The germline gives CDR1 SGHRS, CDR2 YFSETQ. CDR3 length equals 15 residues. The CDR3 region is CASSRGTSNTYEQYF. The CDR3 region has the DNA TGCGCCAGCAGCCGCGGGACATCAAACACCTACGAGCAGTACTTC.

This sequence joins TRBV6-1 and TRBJ1-3, with D hard to call. This CDR3 is 14 amino acids long. Germline CDR1 is MNHNS and CDR2 is SASEGT. Between the trimmed V and J ends, which lost 8 bases and 0 bases, there was a span of 11 bases. The CDR3, as DNA: TGTGCCAGCGGACGGTCTCCCTCTGGAAACACCATATATTTT. This sequence encodes CASGRSPSGNTIYF.

The rearrangement links TRBV5-6 to TRBJ1-2; D remains unclear. CDR3 length equals 13 residues. Germline lookup yields CDR1 SGHDT and CDR2 YYEEEE. Trimming removed 4 bases from V and 3 bases from J, with 10 bases in between. In DNA form, the CDR3 reads TGTGCCAGCAGCCGGGTGAGGGACTATGGCTACACCTTC. As protein: CASSRVRDYGYTF. Full variable domain (remainder filled in from reference TRBV5-6 and TRBJ1-2): DAGVTQSPTHLIKTRGQQVTLRCSPKSGHDTVSWYQQALGQGPQFIFQYYEEEERQRGNFPDRFSGHQFPNYSSELNVNALLLGDSALYLCASSRVRDYGYTFGSGTRLTVV.

The chain links TRBV19 to TRBJ1-5; maybe TRBD1 (5 bases). Germline V gene lookup returns CDR1 LNHDA and CDR2 SQIVND (reference sequence). Trimming removed 3 bases at V and 6 bases at J, with 15 bases between. The CDR3 is 15 amino acids. In DNA, the CDR3 is TGTGCCAGTAGTATCGGGGCCTCGCGGGGTCAGCCCCAGCATTTT. This encodes CASSIGASRGQPQHF.

The rearrangement links TRBV9 to TRBJ2-3, with D maybe TRBD2 (5 bases). Germline V gene lookup returns CDR1 SGDLS and CDR2 YYNGEE. Trimming removed 0 bases from V and 6 bases from J, with 8 bases in between. This CDR3 is built from 13 residues. This chain's CDR3 is CASSVGASDTQYF. DNA of the CDR3: TGTGCCAGCAGCGTAGGCGCTAGCGATACGCAGTATTTT.

The chain links TRBV19 to TRBJ2-1; D is unclear. The V gene's germline CDR1 is LNHDA and CDR2 SQIVND (reference sequence). This CDR3 has 11 amino acids. V lost 6 bases to trimming and J lost 6 bases, with 6 bases between them. The CDR3 protein is CASSLFNEQFF. The DNA of the CDR3 is TGTGCCAGTAGCTTATTCAATGAGCAGTTCTTC.

V gene TRBV6-6 combines with J gene TRBJ1-1, with D unresolved. Trimming pared 3 bases from V and 6 bases from J, leaving 8 bases between. CDR1 is MNHNY and CDR2 is SVGAGI in the germline V gene (reference sequence). The length of the CDR3 is 12 residues. This CDR3 reads CASSYGRSEAFF. CDR3 coding DNA: TGTGCCAGCAGTTATGGGAGATCTGAAGCTTTCTTT.

The V call is TRBV6-5, the J call TRBJ1-2; no reliable D call. Germline-derived CDR1 and CDR2 are MNHEY and SVGAGI. CDR3 length equals 14 residues. Between the trimmed V and J ends, which lost 1 base and 5 bases, there was a span of 11 bases. The chain's CDR3 is CASSYLGLSYGYTF. For the CDR3, the DNA is TGTGCCAGCAGTTACTTAGGACTTTCATATGGCTACACCTTC.

This clone was observed a few times. The chain carries TRBV30 and TRBJ2-2; D is unclear. This CDR3 contains 14 residues. V lost 2 bases and J 5 bases, leaving 12 bases between the germline ends. Germline CDR1 is GTSNPN and CDR2 is SVGIG (reference sequence). CDR3 coding DNA: TGTGCCTGGAGTCTGAGCAGGCTTACCGGGGAGCTGTTTTTT. It translates to CAWSLSRLTGELFF.